The 27 T cell receptor beta chains listed next were all sequenced from one sample in a study of blood T cells in healthy people across ages. The use of a sample-barcoded 5' primer and a J-beta primer mix characterized a second PCR of roughly 6 to 11 cycles. TCRdb fed the 5' RACE reads into MiXCR, producing one record per CDR3 protein. The sample holds some 710,000 distinct CDR3 sequences; about half are singletons and the top ten take less than 20%. Sequenced input: blood. Every receptor here comes from a man aged 80 or over in good health.

This clonotype was seen a handful of times. The V gene is TRBV12-3 or TRBV12-4, the J gene TRBJ1-1; D might be TRBD1 (6 bases). The CDR3 is 13 amino acids. V shed 5 bases and J shed 4 bases, with 11 bases lying between them. Here the CDR3 DNA reads TGTGCCAGCAGTATTCGACAGGCCACTGAAGCTTTCTTT. It is translated as CASSIRQATEAFF.

This clonotype was seen more than once but under ten times. This rearrangement joins TRBV20-1 to TRBJ1-4; 7 positions agree with TRBD1. The junction had 12 bases not matched to a gene; V was cut back by 0 bases and J by 5 bases. Germline lookup yields CDR1 DFQATT and CDR2 SNEGSKA (reference sequence). The length of the CDR3 is 17 residues. The CDR3 sequence: CSARDKTGASYNEKLFF. The CDR3 coding sequence is TGCAGTGCTAGAGACAAAACAGGGGCTTCCTACAATGAAAAACTGTTTTTT.

On this clonotype: A much larger clone lies a single base off, so this may be a read error. The J gene is TRBJ2-5, the V gene TRBV20-1, with D unclear. Per germline, CDR1 DFQATT and CDR2 SNEGSKA (reference sequence). CDR3 size: 12 residues. The CDR3 coding sequence is TGCGGTGCCAATACCGGAAAAGAGACCCAGTACTTC. It translates to CGANTGKETQYF.

A note on this clonotype: One end of the junction fails to match germline, which may point to a read error. This sequence joins TRBV25-1 and TRBJ2-3; the D gene could be TRBD1 or TRBD2 (5 bases each). CDR3 length equals 16 residues. Germline loops: CDR1 MGHDK, CDR2 SYGVNS. CDR3 nucleotide sequence: TGTGCCAGCGGTGAATTCGGGGCCGCCTCCACAGATACGCAGTATTTT. Its protein product is CASGEFGAASTDTQYF.

The rearrangement links TRBV20-1 to TRBJ2-5; D is possibly TRBD1 or TRBD2 (5 bases each). The tail of the sequence fits TRBJ2-1 better, so the J call may be wrong. CDR1 and CDR2 (germline): DFQATT, SNEGSKA (reference sequence). The CDR3 consists of 17 residues. The CDR3 DNA reads TGCAGTGCCAGCATAGTCAGCGGACCAGGGAGCCAAGAGACCCAGTTCTTC. Amino acids: CSASIVSGPGSQETQFF.

The chain combines TRBV29-1 with TRBJ1-1; D not certain. V gave up 0 bases and J gave up 8 bases, with 19 bases separating them. CDR3 length: 15 residues. Germline loops: CDR1 SQVTM, CDR2 ANQGSEA. The CDR3 DNA sequence: TGCAGCGTTGAAGAATCCCTAACGAGGGAGGCGGAAGCTTTCTTT. Translating gives CSVEESLTREAEAFF.

This rearrangement joins TRBV28 to TRBJ2-5; D unclear. Germline CDR1 and CDR2: MDHEN and SYDVKM. Trimming cost V 5 bases and J 2 bases, with 15 bases left between them. The CDR3 has 15 residues. CDR3 protein: CASSPRTATQETQYF. As DNA, the CDR3 is TGTGCCAGCAGTCCCCGTACAGCCACTCAAGAGACCCAGTACTTC.

The chain has TRBV9 and TRBJ2-5; 10 bases line up with TRBD2. CDR3 length equals 14 residues. After removal of 6 bases from V and 0 bases from J, the junction contained 2 bases not matched to a gene. Per germline, CDR1 SGDLS and CDR2 YYNGEE. The CDR3 sequence is CASNLAGDQETQYF. CDR3 in DNA: TGTGCCAGCAATCTAGCGGGAGACCAAGAGACCCAGTACTTC.

The chain couples TRBV12-3 or TRBV12-4 to TRBJ1-2, with no clear D. V was clipped by 5 bases and J by 4 bases, with 17 bases between them. The CDR3 spans 15 residues. DNA for the CDR3: TGTGCCAGCAGTCCTACTCGAGCATCGGGCTATGGCTACACCTTC. Protein: CASSPTRASGYGYTF.

This clonotype came up a few times. The chain joins TRBV30 to TRBJ2-7; D may be TRBD1 (6 bases). Deletions cut 0 bases from V and 6 bases from J, with 21 bases between. CDR1 and CDR2 (germline): GTSNPN, SVGIG (reference sequence). The CDR3 sequence is 16 residues long. CDR3 sequence reads: CAWSVSNTGIRSEQYF. The CDR3 DNA follows: TGTGCCTGGAGTGTTTCGAACACAGGGATAAGGTCCGAGCAGTACTTC.

The gene calls are TRBV5-1 and TRBJ2-3; TRBD1 or TRBD2 may be the D gene (5 bases each). Trimming pared 1 base from V and 2 bases from J, leaving 14 bases between. The CDR3 totals 16 residues. CDR1 is SGHRS and CDR2 is YFSETQ in the germline V gene. In DNA form, the CDR3 reads TGCGCCAGCAGCTTGTCAACAGGAGACTACACAGATACGCAGTATTTT. Translating gives CASSLSTGDYTDTQYF.

This clonotype has just a few counts. The rearrangement links TRBV7-8 to TRBJ2-3; no clear D gene. CDR3 size: 17 residues. From germline, CDR1 is SGHVS and CDR2 FQNEAQ. Trimming stripped 2 bases from V and 0 bases from J, with 15 bases between. The chain's CDR3 is CASSLFVDVSSTDTQYF. In nucleotides, the CDR3 is TGTGCCAGCAGCTTATTTGTCGACGTTTCGAGCACAGATACGCAGTATTTT.

A remark on this clonotype: The junction and the germline gene differ at one end; a read error may be behind it. The chain has TRBV7-7 and TRBJ2-3, with 11 bases that match TRBD2. The CDR3 length is 19 residues. The germline gives CDR1 SSHAT, CDR2 FNYEAQ (reference sequence). In nucleotides, the CDR3 is TGTGCTAGCAGCTTCGCCGGGGAGACTAGCGGGGCTTACACAGATACGCAGTATTTT. This translates into CASSFAGETSGAYTDTQYF.

The CDR3 nucleotides read TGTGCCAGCAGCTTAGGACGGGACTCCTTAGGGTACGAGCAGTACTTC. Amino acid sequence: CASSLGRDSLGYEQYF. The J gene is TRBJ2-7, the V gene TRBV7-9; maybe TRBD2 (6 bases). Germline values: CDR1 SEHNR, CDR2 FQNEAQ (reference sequence). Deletions cut 1 base from V and 4 bases from J, with 17 bases between. CDR3 length: 16 amino acids.

The rearrangement uses TRBV7-3 and TRBJ2-1; D uncertain. Germline loops: CDR1 SGHTA, CDR2 FQGTGA. This CDR3 has 12 residues. V lost 5 bases, J lost 6 bases, and 8 bases lay in between. In nucleotides, the CDR3 is TGTGCCAGCAGCGGTTCGGCCAATGAGCAGTTCTTC. Its protein is CASSGSANEQFF. The whole variable domain, remainder taken from reference TRBV7-3 and TRBJ2-1, is GAGVSQTPSNKVTEKGKYVELRCDPISGHTALYWYRQSLGQGPEFLIYFQGTGAADDSGLPNDRFFAVRPEGSVSTLKIQRTERGDSAVYLCASSGSANEQFFGPGTRLTVL.

This clonotype was recorded a few times. The chain joins TRBV28 to TRBJ2-3; TRBD1 might be the D (5 bases). V was clipped by 7 bases and J by 1 base, with 12 bases between them. The germline CDR1 and CDR2 sequences are MDHEN and SYDVKM. This CDR3 contains 14 residues. In DNA, the CDR3 is TGTGCCAGCAATCCATCACAGGGCACAGATACGCAGTATTTT. As protein: CASNPSQGTDTQYF.

This clonotype has just one count. One junction end disagrees with the germline gene, perhaps due to a read error. This chain links TRBV3-1 with TRBJ2-1, with 7 bases that match TRBD2. This CDR3 contains 15 residues. Germline CDR1 LGHDT, CDR2 YNNKEL (reference sequence). The CDR3 region has the DNA TGTGCCAGCAGCCCGGGGACTACCCCCTACAGTGAGCAGTTCTTC. Amino acids: CASSPGTTPYSEQFF.

The chain uses TRBV5-1 and TRBJ2-3, with D tentatively TRBD1 or TRBD2 (5 bases each). CDR3 length: 14 residues. Germline CDR1 reads SGHRS; CDR2 reads YFSETQ. V gave up 0 bases and J gave up 4 bases, with 9 bases separating them. The CDR3 region is CASSLVRDPDTQYF. The DNA for the CDR3 is TGCGCCAGCAGCTTGGTCAGGGACCCAGATACGCAGTATTTT.

This clonotype was seen at least ten times. J is TRBJ2-1 and V is TRBV20-1; 7 bases line up with TRBD1. The length of the CDR3 is 14 residues. CDR1 DFQATT and CDR2 SNEGSKA come from the germline V gene (reference sequence). The J segment lost 6 bases and the V segment lost 0 bases, leaving 5 bases of the junction unmatched. The CDR3 reads CSARDLGQSNEQFF. The CDR3 region has the DNA TGCAGTGCTAGAGATTTGGGACAGTCCAATGAGCAGTTCTTC.

The V gene is TRBV4-2, the J gene TRBJ1-1; D might be TRBD1 (5 bases). Trimming cost V 8 bases and J 4 bases, with 14 bases left between them. In germline, CDR1 is LGHNA, CDR2 YNFKEQ. The length of the CDR3 is 13 residues. The CDR3 sequence is CASLPRAGTEAFF. In DNA form, the CDR3 reads TGTGCCAGCTTACCCAGGGCGGGCACTGAAGCTTTCTTT.

The chain is built from TRBV20-1 and TRBJ1-2; 9 positions agree with TRBD1. The CDR3 has 16 amino acids. In germline, CDR1 is DFQATT, CDR2 SNEGSKA (reference sequence). V lost 0 bases, J lost 7 bases, and 12 bases stayed unmatched. The CDR3 region has the DNA TGCAGTGCTAGAGACACCACAGGGGGCCTCCTGGTTGGCTACACCTTC. Translation gives CSARDTTGGLLVGYTF.

This clonotype has just a few counts. This chain uses TRBV18 with TRBJ2-1; D may correspond to TRBD1 or TRBD2 (5 bases each). The CDR3 contains 13 residues. Per the germline V gene, CDR1 is KGHSH and CDR2 is LQKENI. Trimming pared 1 base from V and 10 bases from J, leaving 11 bases between. The CDR3 DNA reads TGTGCCAGCTCACCACAAGGGGACCGGGAGCAGTTCTTC. This sequence encodes CASSPQGDREQFF.

The gene calls are TRBV28 and TRBJ2-3; D is unresolved. Germline values: CDR1 MDHEN, CDR2 SYDVKM. CDR3 length: 16 residues. V lost 2 bases and J 4 bases, leaving 16 bases between the germline ends. Here the CDR3 reads CASSLLSGGAADTQYF. For the CDR3, the DNA is TGTGCCAGCAGTTTACTCAGTGGTGGTGCAGCAGATACGCAGTATTTT.

The rearrangement joins TRBV5-5 to TRBJ2-7; D is unclear. Germline V gene data show CDR1 as SGHKS and CDR2 as YYEKEE (reference sequence). This CDR3 spans 16 amino acids. Trimming shortened V by 0 bases and J by 2 bases, and 15 bases separated the two germline ends. The CDR3 reads CASSLAEQVSTYEQYF. Written as DNA, the CDR3 is TGTGCCAGCAGCTTGGCCGAGCAGGTCTCGACCTACGAGCAGTACTTC.

The V and J genes are TRBV18 and TRBJ1-2; D gene uncertain. The CDR3 runs 17 residues. From germline, CDR1 is KGHSH and CDR2 LQKENI. Trimming shortened V by 0 bases and J by 4 bases, and 18 bases separated the two germline ends. The chain's CDR3 is CASSPPSGQMTRYGYTF. CDR3 in DNA: TGTGCCAGCTCACCACCGAGCGGGCAAATGACCCGCTATGGCTACACCTTC.

V gene TRBV5-6 combines with J gene TRBJ2-7; the D gene is possibly TRBD1 (6 bases). V gave up 2 bases and J gave up 5 bases, with 17 bases separating them. From germline, CDR1 is SGHDT and CDR2 YYEEEE. This CDR3 is 15 amino acids long. For the CDR3, the DNA is TGTGCCAGCAGCTTTAAAACTGGACAGAAGGACGAGCAGTACTTC. Protein product: CASSFKTGQKDEQYF.

As to this clonotype: With a much larger clone just one base away, this may be a read error. The genes are TRBV10-3 and TRBJ2-5; tentative D call: TRBD2 (6 bases). CDR1 and CDR2 from the germline V gene are ENHRY and SYGVKD. The ends were cut back, 5 bases at V and 3 bases at J, with 10 bases in the middle. The CDR3 consists of 13 residues. The CDR3 sequence is CAISLTGEETQYF. CDR3 bases: TGTGCCATCAGTTTAACGGGAGAAGAGACCCAGTACTTC.